This T cell receptor beta chain was profiled in a study of T cells after yellow fever vaccination. About the research overall: Any fraction with a low cell number was prepared using SMART-Seq v4 Ultra Low Input. Study results and limitations: A small share of clonotypes appeared in both CD4 and CD8 compartments. Clones from primary vaccination mostly reappeared after the booster (about 97% CD4, approximately 91% CD8).

Germline loops: CDR1 SGHTA, CDR2 FQGNSA. The V and J ends lost 5 bases and 1 base respectively, with 20 bases between them. CDR3 length: 17 residues. TCRdb recomputed calls from the 5' RACE reads with MiXCR, one row per CDR3 protein. This sample carries about 69,000 distinct CDR3 sequences, around 6.2% of them seen once, and the ten largest clones take around 2.1%. This clonotype was seen many times. Its target is not known. This rearrangement joins TRBV7-2 to TRBJ2-5, with D perhaps matching TRBD1 (6 bases). The origin of this receptor is a man between 18 and 35 years old who received the YFV17D yellow fever vaccine. The sequences come from CD4+ T cells sorted from PBMCs, collected more than 14 days after the first yellow fever vaccination. CDR3 region: CASSPDRLIGPQETQYF. The CDR3 nucleotides are TGTGCCAGCAGCCCGGACAGACTCATTGGGCCCCAAGAGACCCAGTACTTC.